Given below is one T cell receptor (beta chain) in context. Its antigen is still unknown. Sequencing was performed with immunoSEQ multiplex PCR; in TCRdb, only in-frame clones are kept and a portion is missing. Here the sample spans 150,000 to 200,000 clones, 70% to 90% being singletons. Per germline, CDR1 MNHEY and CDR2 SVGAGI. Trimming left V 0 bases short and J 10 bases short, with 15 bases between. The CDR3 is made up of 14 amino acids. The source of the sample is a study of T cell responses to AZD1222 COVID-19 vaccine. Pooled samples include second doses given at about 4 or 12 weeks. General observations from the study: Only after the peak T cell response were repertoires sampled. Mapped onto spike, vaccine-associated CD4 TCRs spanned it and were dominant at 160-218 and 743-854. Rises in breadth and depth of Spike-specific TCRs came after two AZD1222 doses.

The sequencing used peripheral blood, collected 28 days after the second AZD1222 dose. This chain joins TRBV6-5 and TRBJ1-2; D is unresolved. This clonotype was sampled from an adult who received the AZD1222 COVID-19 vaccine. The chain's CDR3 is CASSYSPPRVDYTF. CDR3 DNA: TGTGCCAGCAGTTACTCCCCACCGAGGGTGGACTACACCTTC.